One sample yielded the 13 T cell receptor beta chains listed below, sequenced in a study of T cell responses to AZD1222 COVID-19 vaccine. Sequenced by immunoSEQ multiplex PCR; TCRdb stores in-frame clones only, minus some. The table lists 150,000 to 200,000 clones, over 80% of them singletons, with more than 3.5% in the top ten. Sequenced material: peripheral blood, taken 28 days after the second dose of the MenACWY control vaccine. All receptors derive from an adult who received the MenACWY meningococcal vaccine as a control.

This clone was detected once. The chain combines TRBV24-1 with TRBJ2-2; D unclear. The V gene's germline CDR1 is KGHDR and CDR2 SFDVKD. This CDR3 comprises 15 residues. Deletions cut 4 bases from V and 7 bases from J, with 15 bases between. CDR3: CATSDPHIRGGELFF. The CDR3 DNA reads TGTGCCACCAGTGACCCTCATATCCGAGGCGGGGAGCTGTTTTTT.

The genes are TRBV7-9 and TRBJ2-6, with 8 bases aligning to TRBD1. The CDR3 is made up of 18 amino acids. The V gene's germline CDR1 is SEHNR and CDR2 FQNEAQ (reference sequence). The junction had 9 bases not matched to a gene; V was cut back by 5 bases and J by 0 bases. CDR3 sequence (DNA): TGTGCCAGCAGCGTTAATCAGGGGGCCCGCTCTGGGGCCAACGTCCTGACTTTC. This sequence encodes CASSVNQGARSGANVLTF.

V is TRBV28 and J is TRBJ1-5, with a weak D call TRBD1 (5 bases). The CDR3 spans 11 residues. Trimming took 8 bases from V and 15 from J, leaving 17 bases between them. CDR1 MDHEN and CDR2 SYDVKM come from the germline V gene. This CDR3 reads CASQNGRTTHF. The CDR3 region has the DNA TGTGCCAGCCAAAATGGCCGGACAACGCATTTT.

The gene calls are TRBV6-2 or TRBV6-3 and TRBJ1-5, with a tentative D call TRBD1 (6 bases). CDR1 and CDR2 (germline): MNHEY, SVGEGT. The CDR3 has 17 residues. With 6 bases removed from V and 2 bases from J, the gap between germline ends came to 20 bases. CDR3 nucleotides: TGTGCCAGCAGCCCTAGACAGGCCAAAAAGGGCAATCAGCCCCAGCATTTT. This encodes CASSPRQAKKGNQPQHF.

DNA for the CDR3: TGTGCCAGCAGTTACTCGTGGACAGGGAATAACGAGCAGTACTTC. Translation: CASSYSWTGNNEQYF. This chain connects TRBV6-2 or TRBV6-3 to TRBJ2-7, with 8 bases aligning to TRBD1. Germline-derived CDR1 and CDR2 are MNHEY and SVGEGT. Trimming cost V 0 bases and J 5 bases; bases outside gene matches: 6. The CDR3 is made up of 15 amino acids.

The chain uses TRBV12-5 and TRBJ1-1, with D tentatively TRBD1 (5 bases). Trimming removed 5 bases at V and 4 bases at J, with 11 bases between. CDR1 is LGHNT and CDR2 is FRNRAP in the germline V gene. The CDR3 runs to 13 residues. CDR3 sequence: CASGVGGGTEAFF. In nucleotides, the CDR3 is TGTGCTAGTGGTGTCGGGGGGGGCACTGAAGCTTTCTTT.

The V call is TRBV19, the J call TRBJ2-7, with 7 bases identical to TRBD2. Germline lookup yields CDR1 LNHDA and CDR2 SQIVND (reference sequence). V lost 5 bases and J lost 4; bases outside the gene matches: 11. The CDR3 runs 15 residues. This chain's CDR3 is CASSLQRDLFYEQYF. In nucleotides, the CDR3 is TGTGCCAGTAGTTTACAGCGGGACCTTTTTTACGAGCAGTACTTC.

The V call is TRBV2, the J call TRBJ1-5, with D possibly TRBD1 on 6 matching bases. Germline CDR1 SNHLY, CDR2 FYNNEI. This CDR3 has 14 residues. V lost 6 bases and J 0 bases, leaving 9 bases between the germline ends. CDR3 protein: CASSGGNSNQPQHF. In DNA, the CDR3 is TGTGCCAGCAGCGGGGGCAATAGCAATCAGCCCCAGCATTTT.

J is TRBJ1-3 and V is TRBV19; D possibly corresponds to TRBD1 (6 bases). Germline V CDR1 and CDR2: LNHDA, SQIVND (reference sequence). There are 15 residues in the CDR3. Trimming cost V 5 bases and J 4 bases, with 15 bases left between them. The chain's CDR3 is CASSAMTGDGNTIYF. The CDR3 bases are TGTGCCAGTAGTGCCATGACAGGAGACGGAAACACCATATATTTT.

This clone was detected only a few times. The chain employs TRBV19 and TRBJ1-3; 10 nucleotides agree with TRBD1. V was clipped by 4 bases and J by 1 base; unmatched bases: 1. The CDR3 consists of 15 residues. The germline V gene encodes CDR1 LNHDA and CDR2 SQIVND (reference sequence). The chain's CDR3 is CASSKDRGSGNTIYF. The CDR3 coding sequence is TGTGCCAGTAGTAAGGACAGGGGGTCTGGAAACACCATATATTTT.

V and J are TRBV5-6 and TRBJ1-1; 7 nucleotides match TRBD1. This CDR3 spans 14 amino acids. The V gene end was trimmed by 1 base and the J gene end by 4 bases; junction bases not matched to a gene: 4. Germline lookup yields CDR1 SGHDT and CDR2 YYEEEE. The CDR3: CASSLQGVATEAFF. CDR3 nucleotides: TGTGCCAGCAGCTTGCAGGGGGTAGCCACTGAAGCTTTCTTT.

The chain carries TRBV27 and TRBJ2-7; no clear D gene. The CDR3 is 14 residues long. Germline CDR1 and CDR2: MNHEY and SMNVEV (reference sequence). Trimming left V 0 bases short and J 7 bases short, with 13 bases between. CDR3 region: CASSLSRSAWEQYF. Here the CDR3 DNA reads TGTGCCAGCAGTTTATCCCGATCGGCATGGGAGCAGTACTTC.

The chain combines TRBV9 with TRBJ2-1, with D possibly called TRBD1 or TRBD2 (5 bases each). The CDR3 spans 14 residues. CDR1 is SGDLS and CDR2 is YYNGEE in the germline V gene. Trimming stripped 2 bases from V and 5 bases from J, with 11 bases between. CDR3 region: CASSVQGPNNEQFF. The CDR3 DNA follows: TGTGCCAGCAGCGTTCAGGGACCAAACAATGAGCAGTTCTTC.